This T cell receptor (beta chain) originates from a study of blood T cell repertoires in COVID-19. Overall study context: COVID-19 samples collected from the United States, Italy and Spain covered acute and convalescent phases.

Adults between about 18 and 95 years of age took part from about two dozen US areas. Assay used: immunoSEQ multiplex PCR; TCRdb lists only in-frame clones, some missing. The sample shows some 250,000 clones, approximately 90% of them seen only once. The origin of this receptor is a human donor in a cohort exposed to, infected with or recovered from COVID-19 (not recorded which). The donor label of this sample is uncertain. Sequencing was done on a sample of PBMCs or T cells enriched from blood (not recorded which).

In DNA, the CDR3 is TGTGCCAGCAGTGGAGGACAGGGGAGGGGGGAGCTGTTTTTT. Translating gives CASSGGQGRGELFF. The chain recombines TRBV2 with TRBJ2-2; TRBD1 aligns across 9 bases. Germline assignment: CDR1 SNHLY and CDR2 FYNNEI. V was clipped by 4 bases and J by 8 bases; unmatched bases: 5. This CDR3 region has 14 residues.